Listed below are T cell receptor beta chains from one sample, sequenced in a study of control samples from healthy donors and cancer patients. Generated by immunoSEQ multiplex PCR, the TCRdb table keeps only in-frame clones and is missing some. Among fewer than 200,000 clones, approximately 90% were seen once, and the ten largest hold about 12%. Sequenced input: blood. The receptors were gathered from a man aged 30-40 years in good health. CDR3s include the opening cysteine and the closing phenylalanine or tryptophan. Fields, in order: V gene, clone size, J gene, D gene, CDR3 DNA, CDR3 protein. The D gene is left open where the match is weak. Expanded clones get a size class; other rows say once, few or many, or leave the size out.

TRBV10-3	once	TRBJ2-2	NA	TGTGCCATCAGCGGGACTGGGAACACCGGGGAGCTGTTTTTT	CAISGTGNTGELFF
TRBV5-5	NA	TRBJ1-2	NA	TGTGCCAGCAGCCCAGGGGAGCCTTATGGCTACACCTTC	CASSPGEPYGYTF
TRBV7-8	NA	TRBJ2-7	TRBD1	TGTGCCAGCAGCTACCGGGACAGGGAGTTTTACGAGCAGTACTTC	CASSYRDREFYEQYF
TRBV30	NA	TRBJ2-3	TRBD2	TGTGCCTGGAGTGTAATCTTTGGCGGGAGAACAGATACGCAGTATTTT	CAWSVIFGGRTDTQYF
TRBV14	NA	TRBJ1-1	NA	TGTGCCAGCAGCCAAGATTTGAGGACGGAGGCTTTCTTT	CASSQDLRTEAFF
TRBV18	NA	TRBJ2-1	NA	TGTGCCAGCTCACCATGGACTGAGCAGTTCTTC	CASSPWTEQFF
TRBV5-6	NA	TRBJ2-7	NA	TGTGCCAGCGCCTCCCTCTACGAGCAGTACTTC	CASASLYEQYF
TRBV7-9	NA	TRBJ2-6	NA	TGTGCCGTATCCCCCAGCTCTGGGGCCAACGTCCTGACTTTC	CAVSPSSGANVLTF
TRBV29-1	NA	TRBJ2-3	NA	TGCAGCGTTGAAGGTTTAGAGGGGGGGCCGACAGATACGCAGTATTTT	CSVEGLEGGPTDTQYF
TRBV7-2	NA	TRBJ2-7	NA	TGTGCCAGCAGCTTAGCGGTCAGGGTCGAGCAGTACTTC	CASSLAVRVEQYF
TRBV7-9	few	TRBJ1-2	NA	TGTGCCAGCAGCTTAGACCGGACCGACCCCTATGGCTACACCTTC	CASSLDRTDPYGYTF
TRBV24-1	NA	TRBJ2-1	NA	TGTGCCACCAGTGAGTCCGATTACAATGAGCAGTTCTTC	CATSESDYNEQFF
TRBV11-3	NA	TRBJ2-2	NA	TGTGCCAGCAGCGGGGACGGGAACACCGGGGAGCTGTTTTTT	CASSGDGNTGELFF
TRBV7-8	NA	TRBJ1-1	NA	TGTGCCAGCAGCTTCGACCTGGGGTCGGGGAACACTGAAGCTTTCTTT	CASSFDLGSGNTEAFF
TRBV27	NA	TRBJ2-7	NA	TGTGCCAGCAGTCTAACAGGGACTGGCTACGAGCAGTACTTC	CASSLTGTGYEQYF
TRBV15	NA	TRBJ1-1	NA	TGTGCCACCAGCAAAGGGTACACTGAAGCTTTCTTT	CATSKGYTEAFF
TRBV19	NA	TRBJ1-5	TRBD1	TGTGCCAGTAGTACGTACTCCCCAGGGGGGGATCAGCCCCAGCATTTT	CASSTYSPGGDQPQHF
TRBV10-3	NA	TRBJ1-5	NA	TGTGCCATCAGTGAGGGGGAAAGGGGTCAGCCCCAGCATTTT	CAISEGERGQPQHF
TRBV6-5	NA	TRBJ1-1	NA	TGTGCCAGCAGTTACGGAATCACGGTGAACACTGAAGCTTTCTTT	CASSYGITVNTEAFF
TRBV4-3	NA	TRBJ2-1	TRBD2	TGCGCCAGCAGCCAAGAAGGCTCTAGCGGGTACAATGAGCAGTTCTTC	CASSQEGSSGYNEQFF
TRBV7-6	NA	TRBJ1-6	NA	TGTGCCAGCAGCTTAGACCTGGACAGTAATTCACCCCTCCACTTT	CASSLDLDSNSPLHF
TRBV6-6	NA	TRBJ1-5	NA	TGTGCCAGCAGTTACAGGTTTGTTCAGCCCCAGCATTTT	CASSYRFVQPQHF